Described below is a single T cell receptor beta chain sequence and its context. This entry is derived from a study of cytomegalovirus exposure and HLA in healthy donors. In the PCR, 60 Vbeta and 13 Jbeta primers were used. Repertoires were generated with immunoSEQ multiplex PCR, while TCRdb's copy carries only in-frame clones and drops some. The sample contains about 140,000 clones, roughly 82% of which appear only once. This CDR3 has 16 residues. Trimming removed 4 bases from V and 2 bases from J; junction bases left unmatched: 3. Germline lookup yields CDR1 KGHSH and CDR2 LQKENI. Sequences were obtained from PBMCs. The chain is built from TRBV18 and TRBJ1-5; TRBD1 matches 12 bases. This TCR derives from a male donor in good health and CMV-seronegative. This CDR3 is CASSRGQGAGNQPQHF. CDR3 DNA: TGTGCCAGCTCACGGGGACAGGGGGCAGGCAATCAGCCCCAGCATTTT.